Detailed here is one TCR beta chain. Its antigen is currently unknown. Using immunoSEQ multiplex PCR, the repertoire was profiled, and TCRdb retains in-frame clones only, with some absent. The data contain around 45,000 clones, over 85% of them seen just once; the ten biggest clones take up around 1.4%. The CDR3 runs 17 residues. V gave up 2 bases and J gave up 0 bases, with 14 bases separating them. Germline values: CDR1 LGHNT, CDR2 FRNRAP. The source of the sample is a study of graft-versus-host responses after intestinal transplantation. At the level of the study: After anti-thymocyte globulin induction, recipients took tacrolimus and steroids for 3 to 4 years.

Findings of the study overall: GvH clones turned up in recipient marrow; some had shown up first in ileum or blood.

This sequence joins TRBV12-5 and TRBJ1-3, with D uncertain. The sample consisted of PBMCs, taken around 48 weeks after intestinal transplant. The clonotype originates from a human patient who received an intestinal transplant, so some T cells may come from the graft donor. CDR3 in DNA: TGTGCTAGTGGTTTGCCCCGGGCAGGAAGCTCTGGAAACACCATATATTTT. This gives the protein CASGLPRAGSSGNTIYF. The variable domain in full, with the rest retrieved from reference TRBV12-5 and TRBJ1-3, is DARVTQTPRHKVTEMGQEVTMRCQPILGHNTVFWYRQTMMQGLELLAYFRNRAPLDDSGMPKDRFSAEMPDATLATLKIQPSEPRDSAVYFCASGLPRAGSSGNTIYFGEGSWLTVV.